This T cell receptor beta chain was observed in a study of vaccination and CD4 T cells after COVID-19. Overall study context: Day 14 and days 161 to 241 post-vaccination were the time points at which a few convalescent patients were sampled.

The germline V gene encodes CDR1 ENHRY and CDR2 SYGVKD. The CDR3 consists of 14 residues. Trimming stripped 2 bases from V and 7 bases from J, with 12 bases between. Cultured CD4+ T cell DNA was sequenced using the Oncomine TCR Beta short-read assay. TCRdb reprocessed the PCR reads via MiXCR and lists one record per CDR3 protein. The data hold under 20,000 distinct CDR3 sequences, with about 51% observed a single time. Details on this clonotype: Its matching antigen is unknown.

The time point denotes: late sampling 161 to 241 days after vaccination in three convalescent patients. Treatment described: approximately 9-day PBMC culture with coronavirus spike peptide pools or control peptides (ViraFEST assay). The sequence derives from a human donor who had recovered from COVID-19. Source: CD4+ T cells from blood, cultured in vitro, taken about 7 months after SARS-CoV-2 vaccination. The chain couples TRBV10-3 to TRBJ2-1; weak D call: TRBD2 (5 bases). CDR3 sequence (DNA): TGTGCCATCAGTGAGCCAGTTGGGAGTAATGAGCAGTTCTTC. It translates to CAISEPVGSNEQFF.